One and the same sample provided the 2 T cell receptor beta chains below, sequenced in a study of control samples from healthy donors and cancer patients. The protocol was immunoSEQ multiplex PCR, while the TCRdb copy is restricted to in-frame clones and leaves out a portion. This sample has roughly 450,000 clones, with 75% to 95% found just once. Sequencing was performed on PBMCs. Source of these receptors: a man in his forties or fifties with head and neck cancer.

As concerns this clone: Other DNA sequences from this sample encode an identical CDR3 as well. This chain links TRBV7-9 with TRBJ1-4; TRBD1 matches 7 bases. Germline CDR1 SEHNR, CDR2 FQNEAQ (reference sequence). The CDR3 covers 15 residues. V lost 5 bases and J lost 5; bases outside the gene matches: 8. The CDR3: CASSLWTGGNEKLFF. Here the CDR3 DNA reads TGTGCCAGCAGCCTCTGGACAGGTGGGAATGAAAAACTGTTTTTT.

This chain connects TRBV4-2 to TRBJ1-1; D remains unclear. The V and J ends lost 0 bases and 7 bases respectively, with 15 bases between them. The length of the CDR3 is 15 residues. CDR1 LGHNA and CDR2 YNFKEQ come from the germline V gene. The CDR3 DNA follows: TGTGCCAGCAGCCAAGAACGGGCCGTAGGTAGTGAAGCTTTCTTT. Protein product: CASSQERAVGSEAFF.